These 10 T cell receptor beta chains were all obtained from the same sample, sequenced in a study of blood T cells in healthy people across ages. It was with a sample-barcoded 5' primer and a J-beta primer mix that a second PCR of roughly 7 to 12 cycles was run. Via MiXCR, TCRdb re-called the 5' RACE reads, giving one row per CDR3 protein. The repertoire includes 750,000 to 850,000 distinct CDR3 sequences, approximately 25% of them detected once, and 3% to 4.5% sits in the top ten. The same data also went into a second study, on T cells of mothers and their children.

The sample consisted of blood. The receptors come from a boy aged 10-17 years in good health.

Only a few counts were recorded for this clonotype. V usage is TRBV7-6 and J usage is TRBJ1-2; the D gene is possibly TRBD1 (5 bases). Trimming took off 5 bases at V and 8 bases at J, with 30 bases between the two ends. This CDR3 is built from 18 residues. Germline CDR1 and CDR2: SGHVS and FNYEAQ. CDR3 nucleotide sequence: TGTGCCAGCAGCCAAGAGCCTGGGACGGATCTAAGTCTCGGGGGCTACACCTTC. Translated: CASSQEPGTDLSLGGYTF.

The CDR3 here is CASSPRQTGNTIYF. The CDR3 region has the DNA TGTGCCAGTAGTCCGCGACAAACTGGAAACACCATATATTTT. The chain couples TRBV19 to TRBJ1-3, with unresolved D. Germline V gene data show CDR1 as LNHDA and CDR2 as SQIVND (reference sequence). Between the trimmed V and J ends, which lost 5 bases and 2 bases, there was a span of 10 bases. The CDR3 is made up of 14 amino acids.

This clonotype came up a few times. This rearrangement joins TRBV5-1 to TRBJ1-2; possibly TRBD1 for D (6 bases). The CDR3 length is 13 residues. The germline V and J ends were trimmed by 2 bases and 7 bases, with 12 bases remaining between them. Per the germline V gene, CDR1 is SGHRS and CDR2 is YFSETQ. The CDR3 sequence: CASSLQGPGGYTF. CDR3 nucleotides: TGCGCCAGCAGCTTACAGGGTCCCGGTGGCTACACCTTC.

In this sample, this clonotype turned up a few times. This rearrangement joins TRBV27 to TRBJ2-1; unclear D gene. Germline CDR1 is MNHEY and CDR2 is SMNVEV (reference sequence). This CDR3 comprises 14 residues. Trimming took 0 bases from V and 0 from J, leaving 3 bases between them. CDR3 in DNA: TGTGCCAGCAGTTTATCCTACTCCTACAATGAGCAGTTCTTC. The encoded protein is CASSLSYSYNEQFF.

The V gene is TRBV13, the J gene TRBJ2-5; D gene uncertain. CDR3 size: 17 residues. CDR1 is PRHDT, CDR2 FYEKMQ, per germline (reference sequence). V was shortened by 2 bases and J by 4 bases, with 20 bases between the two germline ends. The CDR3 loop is CASSLRAKIIPGETQYF. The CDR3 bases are TGTGCCAGCAGCTTACGAGCGAAGATTATCCCGGGAGAGACCCAGTACTTC.

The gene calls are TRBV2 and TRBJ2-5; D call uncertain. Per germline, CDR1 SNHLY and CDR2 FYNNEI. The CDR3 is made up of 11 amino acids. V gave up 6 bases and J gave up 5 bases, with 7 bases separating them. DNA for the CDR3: TGTGCCAGCAGGAGGAGTGAGACCCAGTACTTC. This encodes CASRRSETQYF. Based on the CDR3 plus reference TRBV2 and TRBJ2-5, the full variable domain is EPEVTQTPSHQVTQMGQEVILRCVPISNHLYFYWYRQILGQKVEFLVSFYNNEISEKSEIFDDQFSVERPDGSNFTLKIRSTKLEDSAMYFCASRRSETQYFGPGTRLLVL.

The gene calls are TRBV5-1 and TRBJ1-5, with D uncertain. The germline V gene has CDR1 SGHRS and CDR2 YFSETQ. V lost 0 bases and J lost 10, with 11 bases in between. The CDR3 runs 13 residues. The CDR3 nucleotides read TGCGCCAGCAGCTTGGATACGGGTTTTCCCCAGCATTTT. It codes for CASSLDTGFPQHF.

DNA for the CDR3: TGTGCCAGCAGCCTGGGACTAAACTCCTACAATGAGCAGTTCTTC. Translating it yields CASSLGLNSYNEQFF. The chain carries TRBV16 and TRBJ2-1, with TRBD2 matching over 7 bases. CDR3 length: 15 residues. The germline V gene has CDR1 KGHSY and CDR2 FQNENV. V lost 4 bases to trimming and J lost 0 bases; unmatched junction nucleotides: 3.

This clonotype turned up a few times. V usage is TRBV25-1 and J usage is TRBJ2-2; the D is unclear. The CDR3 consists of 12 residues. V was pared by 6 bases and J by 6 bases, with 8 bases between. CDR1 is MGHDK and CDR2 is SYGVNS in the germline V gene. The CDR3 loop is CASSALSGELFF. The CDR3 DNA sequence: TGTGCCAGCAGCGCCCTGTCCGGGGAGCTGTTTTTT.

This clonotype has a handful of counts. The CDR3 here is CASSVPGQGLGTQYF. CDR3 bases: TGTGCCAGCAGTGTACCGGGACAGGGTTTGGGGACCCAGTACTTC. This chain links TRBV6-1 with TRBJ2-5; 9 nucleotides match TRBD1. After removal of 4 bases from V and 7 bases from J, the junction contained 10 bases not matched to a gene. Looked up from germline, CDR1 is MNHNS and CDR2 is SASEGT. The CDR3 is 15 amino acids.